This T cell receptor beta chain was recorded in a study of OX40 agonist ivuxolimab in advanced cancers. Study-wide results and caveats: In the 0.1 to 3.0 mg/kg range, CD4+ and CD8+ blood T cells had expanded clonally by week 6. In general, CD8+ T cells held more expanded clones than CD4+ did, on average.

With regard to this clone: The antigen is undetermined.

Here immunoSEQ multiplex PCR was the method, and the copy in TCRdb shows in-frame clones only, minus some. The repertoire consists of 100,000 to 150,000 clones, with just under 95% occurring once and the leading ten covering under 0.85%. V shed 7 bases, J shed 2 bases, and the junction held 9 bases outside the gene matches. The CDR3 length is 17 residues. Germline CDR1 and CDR2: SGHRS and YFSETQ. This TCR was recovered from an adult with an advanced solid tumor such as melanoma, head and neck, liver or kidney cancer. The rearrangement links TRBV5-1 to TRBJ2-5; 15 nucleotides match TRBD2. The sample consisted of CD4+ or CD8+ T cells sorted from blood, taken in a trial of the OX40 agonist ivuxolimab. The CDR3 nucleotides are TGCGCCAGCTTCTACGGACTAGCGGGAGGGGGACAAGAGACCCAGTACTTC. This translates into CASFYGLAGGGQETQYF.